The 11 T cell receptor beta chains below were found in one sample sequenced in a study of CD8+CD57+ T cells in acquired aplastic anemia. Profiling of TCR beta VDJ combinations and CDR3 sequences used genomic DNA as template. TCRdb itself ran the reads through MiXCR, one entry per CDR3 protein. Among 120,000 or so distinct CDR3 sequences, 30% to 45% were seen once, and the ten largest hold 2% to 3%. Selection for sequencing was limited to patients who had shown CD8+CD57+ cell expansion by flow cytometry. Sequencing was performed on sorted CD4+, CD8+, or CD8+CD57+ T cells (not recorded which) from PBMCs. These receptors all stem from a human donor with aplastic anemia.

The chain couples TRBV9 to TRBJ2-7; no definite D call. Trimming shortened V by 1 base and J by 7 bases, and 15 bases separated the two germline ends. This CDR3 is 14 amino acids long. Germline CDR1 is SGDLS and CDR2 is YYNGEE. CDR3 DNA sequence: TGTGCCAGCAGCGTAAGGAGCCTCCGTAGGGAGCAGTACTTC. Protein: CASSVRSLRREQYF.

This chain links TRBV11-1 with TRBJ2-3, with 7 bases that match TRBD2. The trim removed 6 bases at V and 7 bases at J, leaving 16 bases unmatched. Per the germline V gene, CDR1 is SGHAT and CDR2 is FQDESV (reference sequence). CDR3 length: 16 amino acids. CDR3 loop: CASSSGGGRGKYTQYF. The CDR3 DNA is TGTGCCAGCAGTTCCGGTGGTGGGCGGGGGAAGTATACGCAGTATTTT. Complete variable domain (other parts from reference TRBV11-1 and TRBJ2-3): EAEVAQSPRYKITEKSQAVAFWCDPISGHATLYWYRQILGQGPELLVQFQDESVVDDSQLPKDRFSAERLKGVDSTLKIQPAELGDSAMYLCASSSGGGRGKYTQYFGPGTRLTVL.

The rearrangement joins TRBV10-2 to TRBJ1-6, with D tentatively TRBD1 (6 bases). The CDR3 is made up of 14 amino acids. Trimming took 7 bases from V and 6 from J, leaving 13 bases between them. CDR1 and CDR2 from the germline V gene are WSHSY and SAAADI. The CDR3 DNA is TGCGCCAGCACAGCCACAGGGCCTAATTCACCCCTCCACTTT. It encodes CASTATGPNSPLHF.

This clonotype came up a few times. The gene calls are TRBV19 and TRBJ1-5; no clear D gene. The germline V gene has CDR1 LNHDA and CDR2 SQIVND (reference sequence). The CDR3 contains 16 residues. V was pared by 3 bases and J by 4 bases, with 16 bases between. CDR3 in amino acids: CASSIVPGSRNQPQHF. DNA for the CDR3: TGTGCCAGTAGTATTGTCCCGGGGAGTAGGAATCAGCCCCAGCATTTT.

This clonotype was recorded a few times. A much bigger clone sits one base away, suggesting this may be a read error. The chain is built from TRBV7-2 and TRBJ2-7; the D gene is possibly TRBD1 (5 bases). The germline gives CDR1 SGHTA, CDR2 FQGNSA. This CDR3 region has 13 residues. The CDR3 loop is CAGSLDRQGEQYF. CDR3 bases: TGTGCCGGCAGCTTAGATCGGCAGGGCGAGCAGTACTTC. Filled out from reference TRBV7-2 and TRBJ2-7, the complete variable domain reads GAGVSQSPSNKVTEKGKDVELRCDPISGHTALYWYRQSLGQGLEFLIYFQGNSAPDKSGLPSDRFSAERTGGSVSTLTIQRTQQEDSAVYLCAGSLDRQGEQYFGPGTRLTVT.

This clonotype was recorded many times. The V call is TRBV7-9, the J call TRBJ1-4; TRBD1 is a possible D gene (5 bases). V was clipped by 2 bases and J by 7 bases, with 11 bases between them. The CDR3 has 14 residues. Germline loops: CDR1 SEHNR, CDR2 FQNEAQ (reference sequence). The CDR3 DNA sequence: TGTGCCAGCAGCTTATCTGGGGGAGTTGAAAAACTGTTTTTT. Protein sequence: CASSLSGGVEKLFF.

There are many counts of this clonotype. The chain carries TRBV6-1 and TRBJ2-7; the match to TRBD1 covers 7 bases. Per germline, CDR1 MNHNS and CDR2 SASEGT. This CDR3 spans 18 amino acids. V trimming: 0 bases; J trimming: 0 bases; junction bases outside the gene matches: 11. The CDR3 region is CASSEAGDDRVSSYEQYV. CDR3 bases: TGTGCCAGCAGTGAAGCCGGAGATGACAGGGTAAGCTCCTACGAGCAGTACGTC.

With regard to this clonotype: Its ends do not fully match the called genes, so a read error is possible. In DNA form, the CDR3 reads TGTGCCAGCTCGCCACGGGCAGGGGGAGTTATGAACACTGAAGCTTTCTTT. Translated: CASSPRAGGVMNTEAFF. The J gene is TRBJ1-1, the V gene TRBV18, with 7 nucleotides matching TRBD1. CDR1 is KGHSH, CDR2 LQKENI, per germline. The CDR3 is 17 residues long. The full variable domain, completed using reference TRBV18 and TRBJ1-1, is NAGVMQNPRHLVRRRGQEARLRCSPMKGHSHVYWYRQLPEEGLKFMVYLQKENIIDESGMPKERFSAEFPKEGPSILRIQQVVRGDSAAYFCASSPRAGGVMNTEAFFGQGTRLTVV.

The J gene is TRBJ1-1, the V gene TRBV7-2, with 7 bases fitting TRBD1. The CDR3 consists of 14 residues. Per the germline V gene, CDR1 is SGHTA and CDR2 is FQGNSA. Trimming took 6 bases from V and 3 from J; bases not matched to a gene: 7. CDR3 sequence: CASRLQGSYTEAFF. The DNA for the CDR3 is TGTGCCAGCAGATTACAGGGGTCGTACACTGAAGCTTTCTTT. Looking up the rest from reference TRBV7-2 and TRBJ1-1 gives the full variable domain: GAGVSQSPSNKVTEKGKDVELRCDPISGHTALYWYRQSLGQGLEFLIYFQGNSAPDKSGLPSDRFSAERTGGSVSTLTIQRTQQEDSAVYLCASRLQGSYTEAFFGQGTRLTVV.

The chain has TRBV20-1 and TRBJ2-7; 8 bases line up with TRBD1. V shed 6 bases, J shed 5 bases, and the junction held 6 bases outside the gene matches. Germline V gene sequence: CDR1 DFQATT, CDR2 SNEGSKA (reference sequence). There are 12 residues in the CDR3. Here the CDR3 reads CSAGRQGNEQYF. CDR3 DNA sequence: TGCAGTGCGGGTCGACAGGGGAACGAGCAGTACTTC.

Turning to this clonotype: This could be a read error, since a much larger clone is one nucleotide away. The V gene is TRBV15, the J gene TRBJ2-5, with D possibly matching TRBD2 (6 bases). The germline CDR1 and CDR2 sequences are LNHNV and YYDKDF (reference sequence). The ends were cut back, 5 bases at V and 0 bases at J, with 10 bases in the middle. The CDR3 has 14 amino acids. The CDR3 region is CATSGGSDQETQYF. The CDR3 nucleotides read TGTGCCACCAGCGGAGGGTCAGACCAAGAGACCCAGTACTTC.